Listed below are T cell receptor beta chains from one sample, sequenced in a study of post-analysis software for immune sequencing data. TCRdb ran MiXCR on the PCR reads and lists one entry per CDR3 protein. The data show around 200,000 distinct CDR3 sequences, around 30% seen once. Sequencing was done on a sample of blood. Every receptor here comes from a girl younger than 18 with multiple sclerosis. Each CDR3 is given with its conserved first and last residue. The D gene is left open where the match is weak. Size tells how often a clone was seen (once, few, many) or the class of an expanded clone, and some rows leave it out.

cdr3_nt | cdr3_aa | j_call | d_call | v_call | clone_size
TGTGCCAGCAGGCCGGGACAGTGGGCCGAGCAGTACTTC | CASRPGQWAEQYF | TRBJ2-7 | TRBD1 | TRBV7-9 | many
TGTGCCAGCAGCTTCGGGACAGGGGGCGGTGAAAAACTGTTTTTT | CASSFGTGGGEKLFF | TRBJ1-4 | TRBD1 | TRBV7-9 | NA
TGTGCCAGCAGCCTGGGGGGGGTGGAGACCCAGTTCTTC | CASSLGGVETQFF | TRBJ2-1 | TRBD2 | TRBV3-1 | NA
TGTGCCAGCAGCTTAGCTACGGGGCCTAGCACAGATACGCAGTATTTT | CASSLATGPSTDTQYF | TRBJ2-3 | NA | TRBV7-6 | many
TGTGCCAGCGGCCCCCCAACGGGGAGCCGCTCCTACAATGAGCAGTTCTTC | CASGPPTGSRSYNEQFF | TRBJ2-1 | NA | TRBV27 | NA
TGTGCCAGCAGCCGTCAAACGGACACCGGTCAAGAGACCCAGTACTTC | CASSRQTDTGQETQYF | TRBJ2-5 | NA | TRBV5-4 | NA
TGTGCCAGCAGCCCCATCGACAAAACTAACTATGGCTACACCTTC | CASSPIDKTNYGYTF | TRBJ1-2 | NA | TRBV6-5 | many
TGCGCCAGCAGCTGGGGACTAGCGGGAGATGCCTACAATGAGCAGTTCTTC | CASSWGLAGDAYNEQFF | TRBJ2-1 | TRBD2 | TRBV5-1 | NA
TGTGCCAGCAGTCATAAAACTCACCGGACAGGGGGGGGGACTGAAGCTTTCTTT | CASSHKTHRTGGGTEAFF | TRBJ1-1 | TRBD1 | TRBV6-2/TRBV6-3 | NA
TGTGCCAGCAATGCCCAGGGGTCCTGCAATGAGCAGTTCTTC | CASNAQGSCNEQFF | TRBJ2-1 | NA | TRBV2 | NA
TGCGCCAGCAGCTTACTAGGGACAGGGGATTACGAGCAGTACTTC | CASSLLGTGDYEQYF | TRBJ2-7 | TRBD1 | TRBV5-1 | many
TGTGCCAGCAGTGGAGTCTATGGCTACACCTTC | CASSGVYGYTF | TRBJ1-2 | NA | TRBV2 | NA
TGTGCCAGCAGCTTAGGGGACAGGAAAAACATTCAGTACTTC | CASSLGDRKNIQYF | TRBJ2-4 | TRBD1 | TRBV5-4 | many
TGTGCCAGCAGCTCTCCCCCTGGCGAGCAGTACTTC | CASSSPPGEQYF | TRBJ2-7 | NA | TRBV12-3/TRBV12-4 | many
TGCGCCAGCAGAGATAAGAACAGGGGGAACACTGAAGCTTTCTTT | CASRDKNRGNTEAFF | TRBJ1-1 | TRBD1 | TRBV10-2 | NA
TGTGCCAGCACCCTGACACCTGGAAATGAAAAACTGTTTTTT | CASTLTPGNEKLFF | TRBJ1-4 | NA | TRBV18 | few
TGCAGTGCTAGGAGGAAGAACACTGAAGCTTTCTTT | CSARRKNTEAFF | TRBJ1-1 | NA | TRBV20-1 | NA
TGCAGCGGCGCCGGACAGCCCCAGCATTTT | CSGAGQPQHF | TRBJ1-5 | NA | TRBV29-1 | many
TGCGCCAGCAGCTTGGATTGGGCTCCCACTGAAGCTTTCTTT | CASSLDWAPTEAFF | TRBJ1-1 | NA | TRBV5-1 | few
TGTGCCAGCAGTTATGGCCAGGGGGCGAGGAATTCACCCCTCCACTTT | CASSYGQGARNSPLHF | TRBJ1-6 | TRBD1 | TRBV6-2/TRBV6-3 | few
TGTGCCAGCAGCCATAGGCGGCTGGGCACCGGGGAGCTGTTTTTT | CASSHRRLGTGELFF | TRBJ2-2 | NA | TRBV28 | NA
TGTGCCAGCAGCCTTATATCGGGGGGGCCATACAATGAGCAGTTCTTC | CASSLISGGPYNEQFF | TRBJ2-1 | TRBD2 | TRBV7-2 | many
TGTGCCAGCAGTTTTTTTGACACCGTGGCCAATGAGCAGTTCTTC | CASSFFDTVANEQFF | TRBJ2-1 | NA | TRBV12-3/TRBV12-4 | many
TGCGCCAGCAGCCGGACAGCAACTAATGAAAAACTGTTTTTT | CASSRTATNEKLFF | TRBJ1-4 | NA | TRBV5-1 | NA
TGCAGCGTTGATGGGTGGTCGAGGCAAGAGACCCAGTACTTC | CSVDGWSRQETQYF | TRBJ2-5 | NA | TRBV29-1 | NA
TGTGCCAGCAGTTACCGGGACCGAGGAGATACGCAGTATTTT | CASSYRDRGDTQYF | TRBJ2-3 | NA | TRBV6-5 | many
TGTGCCAGCAGTCTGACAGGGAACCAGATCTACGAGCAGTACTTC | CASSLTGNQIYEQYF | TRBJ2-7 | TRBD1 | TRBV28 | NA
TGCAGCGTCCACCGGGAATTCGATGAGCAGTTCTTC | CSVHREFDEQFF | TRBJ2-1 | NA | TRBV29-1 | many
TGTGCCAGCAGTGCGTACCTGGGACGGCTCTCTAGCGCCTATGGCTACACCTTC | CASSAYLGRLSSAYGYTF | TRBJ1-2 | NA | TRBV12-3/TRBV12-4 | few
TGCGCCAGCAGACCCCGGGACAGGGGCACCGGGGAGCTGTTTTTT | CASRPRDRGTGELFF | TRBJ2-2 | TRBD1 | TRBV5-1 | few
TGTGCCTGGAGTGTTTTTGGGGGCGCGGATGGCTACACCTTC | CAWSVFGGADGYTF | TRBJ1-2 | NA | TRBV30 | few
TGCAGTGCTAGAGATATTAGCACAGATACGCAGTATTTT | CSARDISTDTQYF | TRBJ2-3 | NA | TRBV20-1 | many
TGCAGTGCGAGGGACAGCCCGTACAATGAGCAGTTCTTC | CSARDSPYNEQFF | TRBJ2-1 | TRBD1 | TRBV20-1 | many
TGTGCCAGCAGCAATCCCGGGACAGGGGGCGGCTACACCTTC | CASSNPGTGGGYTF | TRBJ1-2 | TRBD1 | TRBV7-3 | once